This TCR beta chain was identified during a study of regulatory T cells in long-lasting Graves disease. Construction of the TCR beta libraries employed iRepertoire HTBI primers in conjunction with Arm-PCR of CDR3 regions. Via MiXCR, TCRdb re-called the multiplex PCR reads, giving one row per CDR3 protein. This sample has 200,000 to 250,000 distinct CDR3 sequences; just over 20% occur once, and the top ten carry over 11%. Noted time point: newly diagnosed GD, antithyroid drugs for less than 3 months. With RNA extracted from PBMCs as input, the TCR library was made. This clonotype was observed a handful of times. This CDR3 has 13 residues. The V gene's germline CDR1 is KGHDR and CDR2 SFDVKD. V was trimmed by 8 bases and J by 0 bases, leaving 6 bases between them.

J is TRBJ1-4 and V is TRBV24-1; D call uncertain. The clonotype was recovered from a female donor with Graves disease. The source material was peripheral blood mononuclear cells (PBMCs), sampled at new diagnosis, from a patient treated with antithyroid drugs. The DNA for the CDR3 is TGTGCCACCATGACACCAACTAATGAAAAACTGTTTTTT. It encodes CATMTPTNEKLFF.